Following are 15 T cell receptor beta chains from one sample sequenced in a study of metastatic and nonmetastatic thyroid tumors. TCRdb re-processed the PCR reads through MiXCR. Among roughly 8,900 clones, roughly a quarter were seen once, and the ten largest hold about 12%. No patient had received any treatment before thyroid surgery. What was sequenced was adjacent normal tissue. All receptors derive from a female donor with papillary thyroid cancer or a benign thyroid nodule (not recorded which). Some clones in this sample may be carry-over from other donors' samples.

This clone was counted only a few times. The V gene is TRBV2, the J gene TRBJ2-7, with D uncertain. In germline, CDR1 is SNHLY, CDR2 FYNNEI. V shed 3 bases and J shed 2 bases, with 11 bases lying between them. This CDR3 has 14 residues. CDR3 region: CASSDSRLTYEQYF. The DNA for the CDR3 is TGTGCCAGCAGTGATTCCAGGCTAACCTACGAGCAGTACTTC. The entire variable domain, with the rest obtained from reference TRBV2 and TRBJ2-7, is as follows: EPEVTQTPSHQVTQMGQEVILRCVPISNHLYFYWYRQILGQKVEFLVSFYNNEISEKSEIFDDQFSVERPDGSNFTLKIRSTKLEDSAMYFCASSDSRLTYEQYFGPGTRLTVT.

The sample holds many counts of this clone. The chain has TRBV4-2 and TRBJ2-3, with 9 bases that match TRBD1. Germline CDR1 LGHNA, CDR2 YNFKEQ. V lost 5 bases to trimming and J lost 5 bases; unmatched junction nucleotides: 11. CDR3 size: 16 residues. The CDR3 loop is CASSGPTGQGQDTQYF. The CDR3 DNA follows: TGTGCCAGCAGCGGGCCTACGGGACAGGGCCAAGATACGCAGTATTTT.

Of note for this clone: The germline gene is not matched at one end of the junction; a read error may be the cause. The chain carries TRBV15 and TRBJ2-7; 7 bases agree with TRBD2. CDR3 length: 15 amino acids. The germline V gene encodes CDR1 LNHNV and CDR2 YYDKDF (reference sequence). DNA for the CDR3: TGTGCAACCAGCAGAGTGGCTAGAGGGAGGGAAGAGCAGTACTTC. Amino acid sequence: CATSRVARGREEQYF.

About this clone: One junction end disagrees with the germline gene, perhaps due to a read error. The chain combines TRBV9 with TRBJ2-1; D is perhaps TRBD2 (6 bases). Germline assignment: CDR1 SGDLS and CDR2 YYNGEE. CDR3 length equals 15 residues. CDR3 in DNA: TGTGCCAGCAGCGTCAGCGGAGGGCTTTACAATGAGAAGTTATTC. Its protein is CASSVSGGLYNEKLF.

This clone appeared a few times. The chain joins TRBV6-2 or TRBV6-3 to TRBJ1-2, with 8 bases aligning to TRBD1. J was trimmed by 8 bases and V by 0 bases; bases with no gene match: 2. CDR3 length: 13 residues. CDR1 and CDR2 from the germline V gene are MNHEY and SVGEGT. DNA for the CDR3: TGTGCCAGCAGTTACTCGACAGGGGTAGGCTACACCTTC. This sequence encodes CASSYSTGVGYTF.

This clone was found a few times. V gene TRBV2 combines with J gene TRBJ2-7; D unresolved. Trimming cost V 11 bases and J 4 bases, with 12 bases left between them. The CDR3 has 11 residues. Germline V gene data show CDR1 as SNHLY and CDR2 as FYNNEI. The CDR3 sequence is CARGLGYEQYF. CDR3 DNA: TGTGCCCGCGGCCTGGGGTACGAGCAGTACTTC. Together with reference TRBV2 and TRBJ2-7, the CDR3 gives the full variable domain: EPEVTQTPSHQVTQMGQEVILRCVPISNHLYFYWYRQILGQKVEFLVSFYNNEISEKSEIFDDQFSVERPDGSNFTLKIRSTKLEDSAMYFCARGLGYEQYFGPGTRLTVT.

This clone counts as medium-sized (0.01 to 0.1%). The V gene is TRBV7-2, the J gene TRBJ2-7, with 12 bases that match TRBD1. Germline trimming cut 4 bases from V and 5 bases from J; bases unmatched to any gene: 6. This CDR3 contains 15 residues. From germline, CDR1 is SGHTA and CDR2 FQGNSA. The CDR3: CASSWDRGQGDEQYF. The CDR3 region has the DNA TGTGCCAGCAGCTGGGACAGGGGGCAAGGGGACGAGCAGTACTTC. The full variable domain, rest sourced from reference TRBV7-2 and TRBJ2-7, is GAGVSQSPSNKVTEKGKDVELRCDPISGHTALYWYRQSLGQGLEFLIYFQGNSAPDKSGLPSDRFSAERTGGSVSTLTIQRTQQEDSAVYLCASSWDRGQGDEQYFGPGTRLTVT.

Within the sample, this clone is medium-sized. The chain joins TRBV18 to TRBJ1-3; D gene uncertain. The CDR3 spans 13 residues. Per the germline V gene, CDR1 is KGHSH and CDR2 is LQKENI. The ends were cut back, 3 bases at V and 8 bases at J, with 11 bases in the middle. CDR3 protein: CASSPTSADTIYF. The CDR3 region has the DNA TGTGCCAGCTCACCCACCTCGGCGGACACCATATATTTT.

A remark on this clone: A read error may account for a junction end that differs from germline. In DNA form, the CDR3 reads TGTGCCAGACTTAAAGGGACACCAGGTCACGAGCGGTACTTC. Translated: CARLKGTPGHERYF. The V call is TRBV2, the J call TRBJ2-7; possibly TRBD1 for D (6 bases). Germline CDR1 reads SNHLY; CDR2 reads FYNNEI. This CDR3 is built from 14 residues.

This clone came up a few times. A junction end diverges from the germline sequence, so it may reflect a read error. The chain couples TRBV12-3 or TRBV12-4 to TRBJ1-1; D is ambiguous. The CDR3 is 13 amino acids. DNA of the CDR3: TGTGCCAGCAGCTTAGGAGACAACACTGAAGCTTTCTTT. Protein product: CASSLGDNTEAFF.

The genes are TRBV11-1 and TRBJ2-1; D is uncertain. This CDR3 has 15 residues. Germline V gene lookup returns CDR1 SGHAT and CDR2 FQDESV (reference sequence). Trimming stripped 4 bases from V and 6 bases from J, with 16 bases between. This chain's CDR3 is CASSWGRSEANEQFF. The CDR3 DNA reads TGTGCCAGCAGCTGGGGAAGGAGCGAGGCCAATGAGCAGTTCTTC. The full variable domain, its missing parts supplied by reference TRBV11-1 and TRBJ2-1, is EAEVAQSPRYKITEKSQAVAFWCDPISGHATLYWYRQILGQGPELLVQFQDESVVDDSQLPKDRFSAERLKGVDSTLKIQPAELGDSAMYLCASSWGRSEANEQFFGPGTRLTVL.

Sample share makes this clone medium-sized. The chain links TRBV19 to TRBJ1-2, with 10 positions matching TRBD1. After removal of 5 bases from V and 1 base from J, the junction contained 7 bases not matched to a gene. Germline V CDR1 and CDR2: LNHDA, SQIVND (reference sequence). The CDR3 has 16 amino acids. The CDR3 DNA is TGTGCCAGTAGTCACCGCCGGGACAGGGGTAACTATGGCTACACCTTC. Amino acids: CASSHRRDRGNYGYTF.

The chain combines TRBV5-1 with TRBJ1-1; a weak D match, TRBD1 (5 bases). CDR1 and CDR2 (germline): SGHRS, YFSETQ. V was clipped by 1 base and J by 0 bases, with 10 bases between them. There are 15 residues in the CDR3. This CDR3 reads CASSLPGPLNTEAFF. DNA for the CDR3: TGCGCCAGCAGCTTGCCAGGGCCCTTGAACACTGAAGCTTTCTTT.

This clone occurred many times. This chain connects TRBV29-1 to TRBJ2-5; D not resolved. V shed 4 bases and J shed 4 bases, with 13 bases lying between them. Germline lookup yields CDR1 SQVTM and CDR2 ANQGSEA. This CDR3 is 13 amino acids long. The DNA of the CDR3 is TGCAGCGTTGTTCGTCTTAAGGCAGAGACCCAGTACTTC. Protein sequence: CSVVRLKAETQYF.

The chain joins TRBV11-1 to TRBJ2-1, with 9 bases lining up with TRBD1. This CDR3 spans 16 amino acids. Germline CDR1 is SGHAT and CDR2 is FQDESV (reference sequence). V dropped 4 bases and J dropped 3; count of bases not matched to a gene: 7. CDR3 protein: CASSWSGTGNYNEQFF. In DNA form, the CDR3 reads TGTGCCAGCAGCTGGAGCGGGACAGGGAACTACAATGAGCAGTTCTTC. Together with reference TRBV11-1 and TRBJ2-1, the CDR3 gives the full variable domain: EAEVAQSPRYKITEKSQAVAFWCDPISGHATLYWYRQILGQGPELLVQFQDESVVDDSQLPKDRFSAERLKGVDSTLKIQPAELGDSAMYLCASSWSGTGNYNEQFFGPGTRLTVL.